A selection of T cell receptor beta chains follows, all from one sample in a study of chemoradiotherapy in HPV16-positive cancers. This table comes from immunoSEQ multiplex PCR, and its TCRdb copy is limited to in-frame clones, with some not included. This table has about 21,000 clones, around 87% appearing once. This sample comprised blood, obtained from a patient who underwent chemoradiotherapy. These receptors all stem from a human donor with HPV-associated anogenital cancer. The CDR3 runs from the conserved cysteine through the conserved F or W. The order of the fields is V gene, J gene, clone size, D gene, CDR3 protein, CDR3 DNA. The D gene is left open where the match is weak. Only some rows state a clone size, as once, few, many or a class for expanded clones.

TRBV7-2	TRBJ2-2	NA	NA	CASSLASGGELFF	TGTGCCAGCAGCTTAGCTAGCGGCGGGGAGCTGTTTTTT
TRBV7-9	TRBJ2-1	NA	NA	CASSSGATYNEQFF	TGTGCCAGCAGCTCAGGGGCTACTTACAATGAGCAGTTCTTC
TRBV10-3	TRBJ2-5	NA	TRBD2	CAIISGLEPYQTQYF	TGTGCCATCATCTCGGGACTAGAGCCTTATCAGACCCAGTACTTC
TRBV9	TRBJ1-2	NA	NA	CASSPGVGGYGYTF	TGTGCCAGCAGCCCCGGGGTGGGGGGCTATGGCTACACCTTC
TRBV7-9	TRBJ1-4	NA	NA	CASSSPRGVSDREKLFF	TGTGCCAGCAGCTCTCCCCGTGGGGTCAGCGACCGTGAAAAACTGTTTTTT
TRBV19	TRBJ1-3	NA	NA	CASSPGPGNTIYF	TGTGCCAGTAGTCCGGGTCCCGGAAACACCATATATTTT
TRBV9	TRBJ2-6	NA	NA	CASSVESFPNSGANVLTF	TGTGCCAGCAGCGTAGAATCCTTTCCCAACTCTGGGGCCAACGTCCTGACTTTC
TRBV7-8	TRBJ2-1	NA	TRBD2	CASSLGFGALLAGGWDNEQFF	TGTGCCAGCAGCTTAGGGTTTGGGGCCTTGCTAGCGGGAGGGTGGGACAATGAGCAGTTCTTC
TRBV6-5	TRBJ1-3	NA	NA	CASSYNPTLGNTIYF	TGTGCCAGCAGTTATAATCCGACCTTGGGAAACACCATATATTTT
TRBV4-1	TRBJ2-5	NA	NA	CASSYQETQYF	TGCGCCAGCAGCTACCAAGAGACCCAGTACTTC
TRBV5-4	TRBJ2-5	NA	NA	CASSSIQETQYF	TGTGCCAGCAGCTCTATTCAAGAGACCCAGTACTTC
TRBV5-1	TRBJ1-2	NA	TRBD1	CASSLTQGNYGYTF	TGCGCCAGCAGCTTGACACAGGGGAACTATGGCTACACCTTC
TRBV2	TRBJ1-1	NA	NA	CASGEGGSITEAFF	TGTGCCAGCGGCGAGGGGGGAAGTATCACTGAAGCTTTCTTT
TRBV5-6	TRBJ2-1	once	TRBD2	CASNLGGRGLSYNEQFF	TGTGCCAGCAATCTTGGCGGGAGGGGACTCTCCTACAATGAGCAGTTCTTC
TRBV2	TRBJ2-7	NA	NA	CASRYRAAGSYEQYF	TGTGCCAGCAGATACCGGGCCGCCGGCTCCTACGAGCAGTACTTC